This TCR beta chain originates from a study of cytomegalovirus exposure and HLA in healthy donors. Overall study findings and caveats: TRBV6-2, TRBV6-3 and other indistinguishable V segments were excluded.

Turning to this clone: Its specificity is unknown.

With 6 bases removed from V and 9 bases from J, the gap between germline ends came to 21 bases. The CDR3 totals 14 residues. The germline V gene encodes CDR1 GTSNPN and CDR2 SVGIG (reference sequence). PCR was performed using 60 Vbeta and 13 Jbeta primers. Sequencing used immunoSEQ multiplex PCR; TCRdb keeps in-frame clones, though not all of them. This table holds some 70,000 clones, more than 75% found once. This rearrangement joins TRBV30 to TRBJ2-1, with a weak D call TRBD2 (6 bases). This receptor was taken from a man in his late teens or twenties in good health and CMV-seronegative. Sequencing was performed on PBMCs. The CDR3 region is CACQTARLVGEQFF. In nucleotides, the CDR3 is TGTGCCTGCCAGACAGCCCGACTAGTTGGTGAGCAGTTCTTC.